These 18 T cell receptor beta chains originate from one sample sequenced in a study of T cell responses to AZD1222 COVID-19 vaccine. The repertoire was sequenced with immunoSEQ multiplex PCR; TCRdb's copy has only in-frame clones and lacks some. In the table there are about 26,000 clones, 80% to 90% of which are singletons. The material sequenced was peripheral blood, taken 28 days after the second AZD1222 dose. Receptors were obtained from an adult who received the AZD1222 COVID-19 vaccine.

The rearrangement joins TRBV20-1 to TRBJ2-4, with D perhaps matching TRBD2 (7 bases). Trimming shortened V by 6 bases and J by 1 base, and 13 bases separated the two germline ends. CDR3 length: 14 amino acids. The germline V gene encodes CDR1 DFQATT and CDR2 SNEGSKA (reference sequence). CDR3 nucleotides: TGCAGTGCGAGTGGGGGGGCGGCCAAAAACATTCAGTACTTC. It yields the protein CSASGGAAKNIQYF.

The sample holds one count of this clone. Different DNA sequences within this sample yield the same CDR3. The CDR3 coding sequence is TGCGCCAGCAGCTTTAGGAGAGACACTGAAGCTTTCTTT. Protein product: CASSFRRDTEAFF. The gene calls are TRBV5-1 and TRBJ1-1; D not certain. The CDR3 length is 13 residues. V was pared by 2 bases and J by 3 bases, with 8 bases between. Germline CDR1 and CDR2: SGHRS and YFSETQ. Together with reference TRBV5-1 and TRBJ1-1, the CDR3 gives the full variable domain: KAGVTQTPRYLIKTRGQQVTLSCSPISGHRSVSWYQQTPGQGLQFLFEYFSETQRNKGNFPGRFSGRQFSNSRSEMNVSTLELGDSALYLCASSFRRDTEAFFGQGTRLTVV.

This clone has a single count. The V and J genes are TRBV6-2 or TRBV6-3 and TRBJ1-2, with D uncertain. CDR3 length: 13 amino acids. Germline CDR1 reads MNHEY; CDR2 reads SVGEGT. Trimming cost V 3 bases and J 8 bases, with 13 bases left between them. CDR3 nucleotides: TGTGCCAGCAGTTATGGGCCAACTTCGGGCTACACCTTC. Its protein product is CASSYGPTSGYTF.

The V gene is TRBV25-1, the J gene TRBJ2-4, with D uncertain. The germline gives CDR1 MGHDK, CDR2 SYGVNS. With 5 bases removed from V and 0 bases from J, the gap between germline ends came to 11 bases. The CDR3 is made up of 15 amino acids. This CDR3 reads CASSPTTLAKNIQYF. CDR3 coding DNA: TGTGCCAGCAGTCCAACGACTTTAGCCAAAAACATTCAGTACTTC.

The chain couples TRBV11-2 to TRBJ1-2; 8 bases are a match to TRBD1. Germline CDR1 is SGHAT and CDR2 is FQNNGV. The ends lost 1 base at V and 8 bases at J; junction bases unmatched: 6. The CDR3 consists of 14 residues. The DNA for the CDR3 is TGTGCCAGCAGCTTAGTCAGGACAGGGCACGGCTACACCTTC. Residues: CASSLVRTGHGYTF.

The V gene is TRBV11-2, the J gene TRBJ1-4; a possible D gene is TRBD1 (6 bases). CDR3 length: 13 amino acids. V lost 5 bases to trimming and J lost 8 bases, with 12 bases between them. Germline assignment: CDR1 SGHAT and CDR2 FQNNGV. CDR3 sequence: CASSLGGGEKLFF. As DNA, the CDR3 is TGTGCCAGCAGCCTAGGGGGAGGGGAAAAACTGTTTTTT.

The V gene is TRBV2, the J gene TRBJ1-6; weak D call: TRBD1 (5 bases). V was shortened by 3 bases and J by 11 bases, with 11 bases between the two germline ends. From germline, CDR1 is SNHLY and CDR2 FYNNEI. The CDR3 length is 13 residues. The CDR3 is CASSDRVTPPLHF. DNA for the CDR3: TGTGCCAGCAGTGACAGGGTTACGCCACCCCTCCACTTT.

V is TRBV19 and J is TRBJ1-1; 9 bases are shared with TRBD1. This CDR3 is built from 15 residues. Germline CDR1 reads LNHDA; CDR2 reads SQIVND (reference sequence). V lost 4 bases to trimming and J lost 1 base; unmatched junction nucleotides: 4. CDR3 in amino acids: CASSKRDRANTEAFF. The CDR3 nucleotides read TGTGCCAGTAGTAAGCGGGACAGGGCGAACACTGAAGCTTTCTTT.

V and J are TRBV3-1 (or the pseudogene TRBV3-2) and TRBJ2-1; 7 bases agree with TRBD1. Per the germline V gene, CDR1 is LGHDT and CDR2 is YNNKEL (reference sequence). The V segment lost 5 bases and the J segment 8 bases; nucleotides outside the gene matches: 3. The CDR3 runs 12 residues. CDR3: CASSLGGYEQFF. The CDR3 DNA is TGTGCCAGCAGCTTAGGGGGCTATGAGCAGTTCTTC.

In its sample, this clone was seen a few times. J is TRBJ2-2 and V is TRBV5-1; unclear D gene. The V gene lost 4 bases and the J gene lost 0 bases, with 4 bases spanning the gap. CDR1 is SGHRS, CDR2 YFSETQ, per germline. The CDR3 is made up of 13 amino acids. CDR3 in DNA: TGCGCCAGCAGCGGGCCGAACACCGGGGAGCTGTTTTTT. This translates into CASSGPNTGELFF.

This sequence joins TRBV9 and TRBJ2-7; D possibly corresponds to TRBD1 (6 bases). This CDR3 region has 15 residues. V was cut by 4 bases and J by 6 bases, with 20 bases left in between. From germline, CDR1 is SGDLS and CDR2 YYNGEE. In nucleotides, the CDR3 is TGTGCCAGCAGCCAAAGCCCGGCAGGGGTTTCCGAGCAGTACTTC. It yields the protein CASSQSPAGVSEQYF.

The genes are TRBV6-6 and TRBJ2-5; D is ambiguous. The CDR3 has 15 residues. V was cut by 0 bases and J by 4 bases, with 12 bases left in between. Germline-derived CDR1 and CDR2 are MNHNY and SVGAGI (reference sequence). For the CDR3, the DNA is TGTGCCAGCAGTTACTCTTTGGCAGGCGGAGAGACCCAGTACTTC. It codes for CASSYSLAGGETQYF.

The chain combines TRBV7-9 with TRBJ2-4, with D maybe TRBD2 (7 bases). V shed 5 bases and J shed 4 bases, with 15 bases lying between them. The length of the CDR3 is 15 residues. Germline V gives CDR1 SEHNR, CDR2 FQNEAQ (reference sequence). The CDR3: CASSPRGGGKNIQYF. The CDR3, as DNA: TGTGCCAGCAGCCCCCGGGGAGGGGGTAAAAACATTCAGTACTTC. Variable domain in full (rest from reference TRBV7-9 and TRBJ2-4): DTGVSQNPRHKITKRGQNVTFRCDPISEHNRLYWYRQTLGQGPEFLTYFQNEAQLEKSRLLSDRFSAERPKGSFSTLEIQRTEQGDSAMYLCASSPRGGGKNIQYFGAGTRLSVL.

The gene calls are TRBV3-1 (or the pseudogene TRBV3-2) and TRBJ1-1; D uncertain. V lost 8 bases, J lost 3 bases, and 10 bases lay in between. The CDR3 loop spans 12 amino acids. CDR1 and CDR2 from the germline V gene are LGHDT and YNNKEL (reference sequence). The CDR3 DNA follows: TGTGCCAGCGGATACTTAGACACTGAAGCTTTCTTT. It specifies CASGYLDTEAFF.

This clone was seen only once. The chain has TRBV29-1 and TRBJ1-2; no firm D call. The CDR3 has 12 amino acids. Trimming cost V 7 bases and J 8 bases, with 17 bases left between them. Germline lookup yields CDR1 SQVTM and CDR2 ANQGSEA. CDR3 region: CSALVGGSGYTF. The CDR3, as DNA: TGCAGCGCTCTTGTTGGTGGTTCAGGCTACACCTTC. The full variable domain, rest sourced from reference TRBV29-1 and TRBJ1-2, is SAVISQKPSRDICQRGTSLTIQCQVDSQVTMMFWYRQQPGQSLTLIATANQGSEATYESGFVIDKFPISRPNLTFSTLTVSNMSPEDSSIYLCSALVGGSGYTFGSGTRLTVV.

The table lists this clone with a count of one. This sequence joins TRBV7-2 and TRBJ1-2; tentatively, D is TRBD1 (5 bases). This CDR3 is built from 13 residues. V was pared by 0 bases and J by 8 bases, with 10 bases between. Germline V gene data show CDR1 as SGHTA and CDR2 as FQGNSA. The CDR3 loop is CASSLAAGDGYTF. Written as DNA, the CDR3 is TGTGCCAGCAGCTTAGCGGCGGGGGACGGCTACACCTTC.

The chain employs TRBV2 and TRBJ2-7; 7 nucleotides align to TRBD2. The ends lost 7 bases at V and 2 bases at J; junction bases unmatched: 5. CDR3 size: 13 residues. In germline, CDR1 is SNHLY, CDR2 FYNNEI. This chain's CDR3 is CASTPGGPYEQYF. CDR3 bases: TGTGCCAGCACCCCGGGGGGACCCTACGAGCAGTACTTC.

The chain is built from TRBV7-9 and TRBJ1-1; D gene ambiguous. The CDR3 totals 14 residues. Looked up from germline, CDR1 is SEHNR and CDR2 is FQNEAQ (reference sequence). Trimming took 6 bases from V and 1 from J, leaving 12 bases between them. The CDR3 coding sequence is TGTGCCAGCAGTTCAAGGACGAAGAACACTGAAGCTTTCTTT. Amino acids: CASSSRTKNTEAFF.